This TCR beta chain was captured by sequencing in a study of blood T cell repertoires in COVID-19. The CDR3 is 15 residues long. The junction had 6 bases not matched to a gene; V was cut back by 6 bases and J by 2 bases. Germline assignment: CDR1 SGHRS and CDR2 YFSETQ. Original handling: It was from reference gene primer amplification that nucleated cell counts were estimated. TCRdb's table, derived via immunoSEQ multiplex PCR, lists solely in-frame clones and lacks some. Clonal size and the V and J genes are those of that table, whereas D and trimming came from the DNA. The table has 250,000 or so clones, more than 70% seen once; the top ten hold around 2%.

This clonotype was obtained from a woman between 45 and 65 years old who had recovered from COVID-19. The chain is built from TRBV5-1 and TRBJ2-2; 8 bases are shared with TRBD1. The source material was PBMCs or T cells enriched from blood (not recorded which). As DNA, the CDR3 is TGCGCCAGCAATAAGGGACAGGTTAACACCGGGGAGCTGTTTTTT. It codes for CASNKGQVNTGELFF.